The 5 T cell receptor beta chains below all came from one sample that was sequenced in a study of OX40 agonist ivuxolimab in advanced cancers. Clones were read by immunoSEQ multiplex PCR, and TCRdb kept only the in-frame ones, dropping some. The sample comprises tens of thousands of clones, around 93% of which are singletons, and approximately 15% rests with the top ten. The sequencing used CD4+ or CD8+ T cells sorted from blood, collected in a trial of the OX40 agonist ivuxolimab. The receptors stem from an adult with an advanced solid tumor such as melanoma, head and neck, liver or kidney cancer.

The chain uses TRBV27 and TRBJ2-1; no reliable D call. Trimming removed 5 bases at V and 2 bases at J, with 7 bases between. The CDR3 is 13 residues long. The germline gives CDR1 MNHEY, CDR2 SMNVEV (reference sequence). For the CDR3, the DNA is TGTGCCAGCAGTGACGGAACCTACAATGAGCAGTTCTTC. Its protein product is CASSDGTYNEQFF.

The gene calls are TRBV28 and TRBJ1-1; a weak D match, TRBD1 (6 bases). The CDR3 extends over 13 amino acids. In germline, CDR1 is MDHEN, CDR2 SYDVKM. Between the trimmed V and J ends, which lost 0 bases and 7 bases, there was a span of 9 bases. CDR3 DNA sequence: TGTGCCAGCAGTTTATGGGGGGCGAATGAAGCTTTCTTT. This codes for CASSLWGANEAFF.

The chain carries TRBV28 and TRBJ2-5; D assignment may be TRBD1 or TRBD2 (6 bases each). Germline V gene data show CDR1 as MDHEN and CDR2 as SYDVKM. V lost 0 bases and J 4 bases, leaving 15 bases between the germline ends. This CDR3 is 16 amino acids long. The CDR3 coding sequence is TGTGCCAGCAGTTTATGGGGGGGCGCGGCCTTAGAGACCCAGTACTTC. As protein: CASSLWGGAALETQYF.

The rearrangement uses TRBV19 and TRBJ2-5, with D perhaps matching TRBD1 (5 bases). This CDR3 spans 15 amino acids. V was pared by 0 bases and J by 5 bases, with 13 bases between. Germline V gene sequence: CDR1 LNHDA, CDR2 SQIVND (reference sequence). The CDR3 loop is CASSIDQGGWETQYF. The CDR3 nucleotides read TGTGCCAGTAGTATAGATCAGGGTGGCTGGGAGACCCAGTACTTC.

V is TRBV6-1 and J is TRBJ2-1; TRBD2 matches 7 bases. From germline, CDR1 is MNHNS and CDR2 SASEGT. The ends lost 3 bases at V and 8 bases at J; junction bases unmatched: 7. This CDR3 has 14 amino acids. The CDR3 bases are TGTGCCAGCAGTGAGGGGGGGGTTTACGATGAGCAGTTCTTC. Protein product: CASSEGGVYDEQFF.